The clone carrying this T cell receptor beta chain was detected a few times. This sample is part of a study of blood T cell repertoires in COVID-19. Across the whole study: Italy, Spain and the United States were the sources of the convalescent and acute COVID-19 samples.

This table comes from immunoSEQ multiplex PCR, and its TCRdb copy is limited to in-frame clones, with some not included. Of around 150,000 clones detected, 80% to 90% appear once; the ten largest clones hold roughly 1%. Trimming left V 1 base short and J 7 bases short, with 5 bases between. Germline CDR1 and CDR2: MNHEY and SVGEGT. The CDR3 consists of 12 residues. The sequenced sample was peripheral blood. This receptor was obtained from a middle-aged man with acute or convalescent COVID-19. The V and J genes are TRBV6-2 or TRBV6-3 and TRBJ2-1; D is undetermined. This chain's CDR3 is CASSYWANEQFF. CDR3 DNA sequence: TGTGCCAGCAGTTACTGGGCTAATGAGCAGTTCTTC.